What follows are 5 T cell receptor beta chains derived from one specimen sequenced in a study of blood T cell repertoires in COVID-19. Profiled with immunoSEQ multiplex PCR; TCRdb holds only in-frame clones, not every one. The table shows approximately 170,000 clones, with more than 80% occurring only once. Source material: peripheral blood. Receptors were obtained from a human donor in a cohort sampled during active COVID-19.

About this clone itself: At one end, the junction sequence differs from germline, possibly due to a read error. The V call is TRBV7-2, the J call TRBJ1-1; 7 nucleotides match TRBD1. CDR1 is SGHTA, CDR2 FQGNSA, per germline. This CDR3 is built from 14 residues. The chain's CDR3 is CASSLAGGTTEAFF. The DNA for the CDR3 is TGTGCCAGCAGTTTAGCAGGGGGAACGACTGAAGCTTTCTTT.

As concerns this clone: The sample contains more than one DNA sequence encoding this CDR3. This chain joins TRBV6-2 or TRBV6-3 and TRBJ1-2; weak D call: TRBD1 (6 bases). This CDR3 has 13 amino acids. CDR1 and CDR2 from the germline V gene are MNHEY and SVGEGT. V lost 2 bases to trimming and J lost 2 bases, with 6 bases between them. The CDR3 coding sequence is TGTGCCAGCAGTTACCAGGGGAACTATGGCTACACCTTC. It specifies CASSYQGNYGYTF.

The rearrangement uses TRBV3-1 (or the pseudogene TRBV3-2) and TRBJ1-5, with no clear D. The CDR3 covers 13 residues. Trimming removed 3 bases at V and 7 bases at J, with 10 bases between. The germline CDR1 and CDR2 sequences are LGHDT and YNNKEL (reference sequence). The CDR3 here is CASSQNTGQPQHF. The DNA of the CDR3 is TGTGCCAGCAGCCAGAACACCGGGCAGCCCCAGCATTTT.

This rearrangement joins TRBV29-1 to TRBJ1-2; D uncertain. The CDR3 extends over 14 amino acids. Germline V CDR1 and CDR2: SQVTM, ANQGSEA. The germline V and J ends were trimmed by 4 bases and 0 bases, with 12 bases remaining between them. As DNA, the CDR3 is TGCAGCGTTGTTCGGACTGATGCTAACTATGGCTACACCTTC. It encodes CSVVRTDANYGYTF.

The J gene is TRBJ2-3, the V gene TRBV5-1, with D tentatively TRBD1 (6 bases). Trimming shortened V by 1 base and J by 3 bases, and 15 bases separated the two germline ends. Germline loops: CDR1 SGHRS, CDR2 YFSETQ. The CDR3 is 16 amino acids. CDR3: CASSLTTWGRTDTQYF. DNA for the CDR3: TGCGCCAGCAGCTTGACCACGTGGGGGCGAACAGATACGCAGTATTTT. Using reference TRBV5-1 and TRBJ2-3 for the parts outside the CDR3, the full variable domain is KAGVTQTPRYLIKTRGQQVTLSCSPISGHRSVSWYQQTPGQGLQFLFEYFSETQRNKGNFPGRFSGRQFSNSRSEMNVSTLELGDSALYLCASSLTTWGRTDTQYFGPGTRLTVL.